This TCR beta chain originates from a study of shared T cell receptors in the human thymus. This CDR3 contains 18 residues. V was pared by 5 bases and J by 1 base, with 11 bases of the junction left unmatched. The germline gives CDR1 LNHDA, CDR2 SQIVND (reference sequence). Sequenced by immunoSEQ multiplex PCR; TCRdb stores in-frame clones only, minus some. The sample holds hundreds of thousands of clones, approximately 89% seen once. The data also belong to a second study, concerning human thymus T cells. Turning to that study: Donors were healthy Finnish babies undergoing corrective operations for congenital heart defects. The study used thymus tissue resected during corrective heart surgery. An apparent bias in V and J gene usage was seen in thymic and blood repertoires. Related studies noted strongly shared thymic repertoires across unrelated people.

The TCR was taken from a boy under two years old with a congenital heart defect. The sample comprised thymocytes. This rearrangement joins TRBV19 to TRBJ2-3, with 11 bases identical to TRBD2. CDR3 nucleotides: TGTGCCAGTAGTCGGAAGCTAGCGGGAGGAAAGGGCACAGATACGCAGTATTTT. Protein product: CASSRKLAGGKGTDTQYF.